Here is one TCR beta chain with its context. The data are from a study of blood T cell repertoires in COVID-19. Study in general: Samples came from the United States, Italy and Spain, spanning acute and convalescent COVID-19. PBMCs, B-cell-depleted T cells, or T cells provided the cDNA or gDNA that made up the material.

The table came from immunoSEQ multiplex PCR; TCRdb's copy has only in-frame clones and leaves some out. The profile shows some 120,000 clones, 80% to 90% of them singletons. CDR1 and CDR2 (germline): SGHRS, YFSETQ. V lost 4 bases and J lost 1, with 17 bases in between. The CDR3 is 16 residues long. Sequencing was carried out using peripheral blood. The source is a woman aged 55-70 years with acute or convalescent COVID-19. The chain couples TRBV5-1 to TRBJ1-1; D possibly corresponds to TRBD1 (5 bases). The CDR3 DNA reads TGCGCCAGCAGCCCTGGGGGGAGATTCCCGAACACTGAAGCTTTCTTT. Its protein product is CASSPGGRFPNTEAFF.